This TCR beta chain was recorded in a study of blood T cell repertoires in COVID-19. Study as a whole: Specimens from acute and convalescent COVID-19 originated in the United States, Italy and Spain. T cells, B-cell-depleted T cells, or PBMCs supplied cDNA or gDNA.

The authors' processing: Estimates of nucleated cell counts were drawn from the amplification of reference gene primers. TCRdb's copy holds only in-frame clones and misses some; the assay was immunoSEQ multiplex PCR. Clonal size and the V and J genes are those of that table, whereas D and trimming came from the DNA. The table has under 450,000 clones, about 91% seen once. Seattle's enrolled individuals joined amid active infection and were then monitored longitudinally. V was pared by 4 bases and J by 4 bases, with 13 bases between. The CDR3 is made up of 13 amino acids. Germline-derived CDR1 and CDR2 are GTSNPN and SVGIG (reference sequence).

This chain links TRBV30 with TRBJ1-2, with D possibly being TRBD1 (6 bases). The sample taken for sequencing was peripheral blood. This clonotype originated in a middle-aged woman with COVID-19, enrolled during active disease. CDR3 DNA sequence: TGTGCCTGGACCGGGGGGGCGTTCTATGGCTACACCTTC. It is translated as CAWTGGAFYGYTF.